The rows below give T cell receptor beta chains drawn from one sample of a study of OX40 agonist ivuxolimab in advanced cancers. Produced via immunoSEQ multiplex PCR; TCRdb's table is partial and in-frame only. Among approximately 39,000 clones, roughly nine tenths were seen once, and the ten largest hold approximately 45%. Sequencing used CD4+ or CD8+ T cells sorted from blood, obtained in a trial of the OX40 agonist ivuxolimab. The receptors derive from an adult with an advanced solid tumor such as melanoma, head and neck, liver or kidney cancer. Both conserved end residues are part of each CDR3. A D gene is named only where the DNA matches it firmly. Expanded clones are given a class, and other clones once, few, many or no size at all.

v_gene: TRBV27
j_gene: TRBJ1-5
len: 17
abundance: -
d_gene: -
CDR3nt: TGTGCCAGCAGTTTATCGATAGGTACTCTAAGCCATCAGCCCCAGCATTTT
CDR3aa: CASSLSIGTLSHQPQHF

v_gene: TRBV6-5
j_gene: TRBJ2-7
len: 14
abundance: -
d_gene: TRBD1
CDR3nt: TGTGCCAGCACTGACTACGAGGGGACAGTCGAGCAGTACTTC
CDR3aa: CASTDYEGTVEQYF

v_gene: TRBV9
j_gene: TRBJ2-7
len: 15
abundance: -
d_gene: -
CDR3nt: TGTGCCAGCAGCGCGACCGGGACGGGCGCCTACGAGCAGTACTTC
CDR3aa: CASSATGTGAYEQYF

v_gene: TRBV4-1
j_gene: TRBJ1-2
len: 12
abundance: -
d_gene: -
CDR3nt: TGCGCCAGCAGCCAAGTGCAGGGTGGCTACACCTTC
CDR3aa: CASSQVQGGYTF

v_gene: TRBV29-1
j_gene: TRBJ2-7
len: 10
abundance: -
d_gene: -
CDR3nt: TGCAGCGTTGGGAGCCACGAGCAGTACTTC
CDR3aa: CSVGSHEQYF

v_gene: TRBV7-2
j_gene: TRBJ2-5
len: 16
abundance: -
d_gene: TRBD1
CDR3nt: TGTGCCAGCAGCCCAGCCGGGACAGGGTACCAAGAGACCCAGTACTTC
CDR3aa: CASSPAGTGYQETQYF

v_gene: TRBV6-6
j_gene: TRBJ2-7
len: 15
abundance: -
d_gene: -
CDR3nt: TGTGCCAGCAGCCCCACAGGGTCTTCAACCTACGAGCAGTACTTC
CDR3aa: CASSPTGSSTYEQYF

v_gene: TRBV7-2
j_gene: TRBJ2-5
len: 13
abundance: -
d_gene: -
CDR3nt: TGTGCCAGCAGCTTACAGGGTTTAGAGACCCAGTACTTC
CDR3aa: CASSLQGLETQYF

v_gene: TRBV11-2
j_gene: TRBJ2-3
len: 13
abundance: -
d_gene: -
CDR3nt: TGTGCCAGCAGCTTTTCAAAACCAGATACGCAGTATTTT
CDR3aa: CASSFSKPDTQYF

v_gene: TRBV27
j_gene: TRBJ2-3
len: 16
abundance: -
d_gene: -
CDR3nt: TGTGCCAGCAGTTTAATTGAGGGCTTGTCCACAGATACGCAGTATTTT
CDR3aa: CASSLIEGLSTDTQYF

v_gene: TRBV6-5
j_gene: TRBJ2-1
len: 12
abundance: -
d_gene: -
CDR3nt: TGTGCCAGCAGCCATCTCCGCAATGAGCAGTTCTTC
CDR3aa: CASSHLRNEQFF

v_gene: TRBV6-1
j_gene: TRBJ2-2
len: 15
abundance: -
d_gene: -
CDR3nt: TGTGCCAGCAGTGGCAGCATGGGCGGGACCGGGGAGCTGTTTTTT
CDR3aa: CASSGSMGGTGELFF

v_gene: TRBV27
j_gene: TRBJ2-1
len: 12
abundance: -
d_gene: -
CDR3nt: TGTGCCAGCAGTTTCCCGGGGGGCGAGCAGTTCTTC
CDR3aa: CASSFPGGEQFF

v_gene: TRBV6-1
j_gene: TRBJ2-7
len: 15
abundance: -
d_gene: TRBD1
CDR3nt: TGTGCCAGCAGTGAAGGACGGGACAGGGGATACGAGCAGTACTTC
CDR3aa: CASSEGRDRGYEQYF

v_gene: TRBV7-2
j_gene: TRBJ2-1
len: 12
abundance: -
d_gene: -
CDR3nt: TGTGCCAGCAGCCCCTCTGCGTATGAGCAGTTCTTC
CDR3aa: CASSPSAYEQFF

v_gene: TRBV19
j_gene: TRBJ1-6
len: 14
abundance: -
d_gene: -
CDR3nt: TGTGCCAGTAGTATGATAGGGGCCGACACACCCCTCCACTTT
CDR3aa: CASSMIGADTPLHF

v_gene: TRBV27
j_gene: TRBJ2-6
len: 21
abundance: -
d_gene: -
CDR3nt: TGTGCCAGCAGTCTACACGACCCTGGAGTAAAGTTCCTCTCTGGGGCCAACGTCCTGACTTTC
CDR3aa: CASSLHDPGVKFLSGANVLTF

v_gene: TRBV7-3
j_gene: TRBJ2-3
len: 15
abundance: -
d_gene: TRBD2
CDR3nt: TGTGCCAGCAGCTTAGAGCGGGGGAACACAGATACGCAGTATTTT
CDR3aa: CASSLERGNTDTQYF

v_gene: TRBV30
j_gene: TRBJ1-5
len: 15
abundance: -
d_gene: -
CDR3nt: TGTGCCTGGAGCCTAGTGGCAGGGTCGGGTCAGCCCCAGCATTTT
CDR3aa: CAWSLVAGSGQPQHF

v_gene: TRBV15
j_gene: TRBJ2-3
len: 16
abundance: few
d_gene: TRBD1
CDR3nt: TGTGCCACCAGCAGAGATCTAGAGGGGGCAGGAGATACGCAGTATTTT
CDR3aa: CATSRDLEGAGDTQYF

v_gene: TRBV7-9
j_gene: TRBJ1-1
len: 15
abundance: -
d_gene: -
CDR3nt: TGTGCCAGCAGCAGCAGCCGACACCGAAGCACTGAAGCTTTCTTT
CDR3aa: CASSSSRHRSTEAFF

v_gene: TRBV4-3
j_gene: TRBJ2-3
len: 15
abundance: -
d_gene: -
CDR3nt: TGCGCCAGCAGCCAAGATTCGTCGGGGGGCGATACGCAGTATTTT
CDR3aa: CASSQDSSGGDTQYF

v_gene: TRBV4-1
j_gene: TRBJ1-4
len: 16
abundance: once
d_gene: -
CDR3nt: TGCGCCAGCAGCCAAGTAGTGGGGCGGGGAATAGAAAAACTGTTTTTT
CDR3aa: CASSQVVGRGIEKLFF

v_gene: TRBV27
j_gene: TRBJ2-7
len: 11
abundance: -
d_gene: -
CDR3nt: TGTGCCAGCAGTTGGGGGGACGAGCAGTACTTC
CDR3aa: CASSWGDEQYF

v_gene: TRBV7-8
j_gene: TRBJ2-3
len: 14
abundance: -
d_gene: -
CDR3nt: TGTGCCAGCAGCTTAGACGGCAACACAGATACGCAGTATTTT
CDR3aa: CASSLDGNTDTQYF

v_gene: TRBV9
j_gene: TRBJ2-2
len: 15
abundance: -
d_gene: -
CDR3nt: TGTGCCAGCAGCGCGTCGAACCATTATGGCGGGGAGCTGTTTTTT
CDR3aa: CASSASNHYGGELFF

v_gene: TRBV6-1
j_gene: TRBJ1-5
len: 13
abundance: medium-sized
d_gene: -
CDR3nt: TGTGCCAGCACTGACAGGTCCAATCAGCCCCAGCATTTT
CDR3aa: CASTDRSNQPQHF

v_gene: TRBV7-6
j_gene: TRBJ1-5
len: 17
abundance: -
d_gene: -
CDR3nt: TGTGCCAGCAGCTTCAATACAGGGTCAGGAGGCAATCAGCCCCAGCATTTT
CDR3aa: CASSFNTGSGGNQPQHF